This is a list of T cell receptor beta chains from one sample in a study of cytomegalovirus exposure and HLA in healthy donors. Libraries were prepared by immunoSEQ multiplex PCR; TCRdb keeps only in-frame clonotypes and omits some of them. The table lists 250,000 to 350,000 clones, about four fifths of them singletons. Sequenced material: PBMCs. The receptors derive from a girl under 10 years old in good health and CMV-seronegative. Both conserved end residues are part of each CDR3. D genes are given only for firm matches. Clone sizes are given selectively: once, few, many, or a class where the clone is expanded.

d_call,clone_size,j_call,v_call,cdr3_nt,cdr3_aa
-,few,TRBJ1-2,TRBV27,TGTGCCAGCAGAACGGGTGGTCGTGGCTACACCTTC,CASRTGGRGYTF
TRBD2,-,TRBJ2-7,TRBV28,TGTGCCAGCAGCTCAAAAAGCGGGAGACTCTACGAGCAGTACTTC,CASSSKSGRLYEQYF
-,-,TRBJ1-1,TRBV14,TGTGCCAGCAGCCAAGAGTTGGGTACAGGGAACACTGAAGCTTTCTTT,CASSQELGTGNTEAFF
-,-,TRBJ2-1,TRBV5-1,TGCGCCAGCAGCTTGGCCCCAGGGAGGAGAATTTACAATGAGCAGTTCTTC,CASSLAPGRRIYNEQFF
TRBD1,-,TRBJ1-1,TRBV4-2,TGTGCCAGCAGCCAAGTTTTAGGACAGGTCGCCGAAGCTTTCTTT,CASSQVLGQVAEAFF
TRBD1,-,TRBJ1-5,TRBV18,TGTGCCAGCTCACCTAGGACAGGGAATAATCAGCCCCAGCATTTT,CASSPRTGNNQPQHF
-,once,TRBJ2-7,TRBV28,TGTGCCAGCAGCGGGCTGGACAGTTACGAGCAGTACTTC,CASSGLDSYEQYF
TRBD2,-,TRBJ2-3,TRBV6-4,TGTGCCAGCAGTGACGCAAAGGTGCGGGAGAGGGGCACAGATACGCAGTATTTT,CASSDAKVRERGTDTQYF
TRBD2,once,TRBJ2-2,TRBV7-9,TGTGCCAGCAGCCGTGCCGGGACTAGCGGGGTAAACACCGGGGAGCTGTTTTTT,CASSRAGTSGVNTGELFF
-,few,TRBJ2-7,TRBV6-1,TGTGCCAGCAGTGTCCCCCCAATGACTAGATTCTACGTGGCCGAGCAGTACTTC,CASSVPPMTRFYVAEQYF
TRBD2,-,TRBJ2-5,TRBV5-4,TGTGCCAGCAGCACTCCAGCGGGAGTTAAAGAGACCCAGTACTTC,CASSTPAGVKETQYF
-,-,TRBJ1-1,TRBV5-4,TGTGCCAGCAGCTTGGGGGGAGCAGCAGGGGACACTGAAGCTTTCTTT,CASSLGGAAGDTEAFF
TRBD1,-,TRBJ2-7,TRBV28,TGTGCCAGCAGTTTCAGGGGGCTCTACGAGCAGTACTTC,CASSFRGLYEQYF
-,-,TRBJ2-5,TRBV27,TGTGCCAGCAAGGAACACCCCGAGAGAGAGGCCCAGTACTTC,CASKEHPEREAQYF
TRBD1,-,TRBJ2-5,TRBV30,TGTGCCTTGGATCTCCGGGACAGTCTCTTAGAGCAGTACTTC,CALDLRDSLLEQYF
-,-,TRBJ1-5,TRBV27,TGTGCCAGCAGTTCTACAGGGTTGGGTCAGCCCCAGCATTTT,CASSSTGLGQPQHF
TRBD1,-,TRBJ2-7,TRBV18,TGTGCCAGCTCACCGACAGGGCCCGAGCAGTACTTC,CASSPTGPEQYF
TRBD1,-,TRBJ2-7,TRBV18,TGTGCCAGCTCACCAAGACAGGGGTGGGACGAGCAGTACTTC,CASSPRQGWDEQYF
-,-,TRBJ1-2,TRBV2,TGTGCCAGCAGTGGTAGAATTAACTATGGCTACACCTTC,CASSGRINYGYTF
-,-,TRBJ2-7,TRBV30,TGTGCCTGGTCTAACCGGGGGGCCGAGCAGTACTTC,CAWSNRGAEQYF
-,-,TRBJ2-3,TRBV6-6,TGTGCCAGCAGTTACTGGGGGGTCCTAGATACGCAGTATTTT,CASSYWGVLDTQYF
TRBD2,once,TRBJ2-2,TRBV4-1,TGCGCCAGCAGCCAAGATAGCGGGGACTCTTTAAACACCGGGGAGCTGTTTTTT,CASSQDSGDSLNTGELFF
-,-,TRBJ2-7,TRBV18,TGTGCCAGCTCACCGATTGAAAGCGGAGGCTACGAGCAGTACTTC,CASSPIESGGYEQYF
TRBD1,-,TRBJ2-7,TRBV6-5,TGTGCCACCAGAACCGGGACAGGGGTGCGTGAGCAGTACTTC,CATRTGTGVREQYF
-,-,TRBJ2-2,TRBV9,TGTGCCAGCAGCGTAGGAGCCCGCAGCAGAGCCCAGGCCGGGGAGCTGTTTTTT,CASSVGARSRAQAGELFF
TRBD1,few,TRBJ2-7,TRBV23-1,TGCGCCAGCAGTCAACCCGACTTTAGGGACAGCTTCTACGAGCAGTACTTC,CASSQPDFRDSFYEQYF
-,-,TRBJ1-5,TRBV29-1,TGCAGCGTTTCACTAGGAGTAGGAGGACAGAGTAGCAATCAGCCCCAGCATTTT,CSVSLGVGGQSSNQPQHF
TRBD2,few,TRBJ2-1,TRBV14,TGTGCCAGCAGCCGACTAGCGGGGTCCTACAATGAGCAGTTCTTC,CASSRLAGSYNEQFF
TRBD1,-,TRBJ2-7,TRBV7-9,TGTTCCAGCAGCGACAGGGCCCCCTCCTACGAGCAGTACTTC,CSSSDRAPSYEQYF
-,-,TRBJ1-5,TRBV28,TGTGCCAGCAGTTGGACAGCCGATCAGCCCCAGCATTTT,CASSWTADQPQHF
-,-,TRBJ1-1,TRBV11-2,TGTGCCAGCAGCGCCCTCTATGGAGGGACGAACACTGAAGCTTTCTTT,CASSALYGGTNTEAFF
-,-,TRBJ1-6,TRBV30,TGTGCCTGGAGCCTGGACAGTTCTCCACCCCTCCACTTT,CAWSLDSSPPLHF